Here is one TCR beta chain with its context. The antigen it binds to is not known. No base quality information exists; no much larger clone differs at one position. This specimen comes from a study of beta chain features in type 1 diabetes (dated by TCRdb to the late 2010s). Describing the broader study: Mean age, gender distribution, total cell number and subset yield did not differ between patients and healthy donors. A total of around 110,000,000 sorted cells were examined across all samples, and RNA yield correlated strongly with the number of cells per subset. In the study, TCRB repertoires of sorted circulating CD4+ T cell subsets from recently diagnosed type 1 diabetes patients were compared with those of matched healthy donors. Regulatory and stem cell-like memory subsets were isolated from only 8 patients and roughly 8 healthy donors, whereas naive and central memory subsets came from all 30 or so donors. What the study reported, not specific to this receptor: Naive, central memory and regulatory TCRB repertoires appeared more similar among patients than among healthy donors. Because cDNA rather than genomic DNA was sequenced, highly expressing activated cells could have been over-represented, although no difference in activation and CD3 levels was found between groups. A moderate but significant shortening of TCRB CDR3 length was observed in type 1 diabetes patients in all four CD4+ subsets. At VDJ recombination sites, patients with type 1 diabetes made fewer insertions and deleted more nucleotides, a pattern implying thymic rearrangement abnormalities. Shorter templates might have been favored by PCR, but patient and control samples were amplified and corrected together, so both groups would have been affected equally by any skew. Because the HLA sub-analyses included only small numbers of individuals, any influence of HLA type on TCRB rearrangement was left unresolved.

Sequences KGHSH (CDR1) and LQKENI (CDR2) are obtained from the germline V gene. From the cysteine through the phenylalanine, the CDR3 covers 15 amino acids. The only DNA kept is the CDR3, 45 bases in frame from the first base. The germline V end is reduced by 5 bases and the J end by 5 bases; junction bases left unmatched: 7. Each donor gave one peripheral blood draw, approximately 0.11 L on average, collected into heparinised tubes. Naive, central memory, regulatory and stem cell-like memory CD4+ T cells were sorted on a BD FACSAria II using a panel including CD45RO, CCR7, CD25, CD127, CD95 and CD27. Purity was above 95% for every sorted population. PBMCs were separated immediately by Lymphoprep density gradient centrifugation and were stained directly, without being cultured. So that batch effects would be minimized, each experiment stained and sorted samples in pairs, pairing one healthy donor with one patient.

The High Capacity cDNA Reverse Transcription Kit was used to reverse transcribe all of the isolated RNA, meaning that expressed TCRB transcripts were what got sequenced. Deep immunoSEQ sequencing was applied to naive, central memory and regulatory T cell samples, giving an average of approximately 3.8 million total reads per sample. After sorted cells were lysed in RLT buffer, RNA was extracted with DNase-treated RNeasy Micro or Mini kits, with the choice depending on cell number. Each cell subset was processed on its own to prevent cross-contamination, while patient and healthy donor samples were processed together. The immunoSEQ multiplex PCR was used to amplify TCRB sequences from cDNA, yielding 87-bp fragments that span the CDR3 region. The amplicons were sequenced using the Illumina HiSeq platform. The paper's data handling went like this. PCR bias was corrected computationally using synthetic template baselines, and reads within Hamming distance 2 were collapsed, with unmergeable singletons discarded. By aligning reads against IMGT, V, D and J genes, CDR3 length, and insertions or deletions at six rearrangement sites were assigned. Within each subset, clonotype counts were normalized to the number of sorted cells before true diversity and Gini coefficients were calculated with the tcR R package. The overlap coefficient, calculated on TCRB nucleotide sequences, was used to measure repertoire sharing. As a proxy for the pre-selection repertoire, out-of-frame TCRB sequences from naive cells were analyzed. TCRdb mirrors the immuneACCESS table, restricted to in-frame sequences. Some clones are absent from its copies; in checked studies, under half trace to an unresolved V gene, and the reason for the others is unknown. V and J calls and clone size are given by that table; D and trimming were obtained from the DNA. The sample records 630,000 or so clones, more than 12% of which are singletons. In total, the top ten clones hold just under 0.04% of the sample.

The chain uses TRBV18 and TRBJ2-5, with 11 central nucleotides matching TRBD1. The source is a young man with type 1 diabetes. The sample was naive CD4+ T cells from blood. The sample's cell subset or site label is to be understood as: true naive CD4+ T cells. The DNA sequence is TGTGCCAGCTCATTGGACAGGGGGCGTCGGGAGACCCAGTACTTC. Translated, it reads CASSLDRGRRETQYF. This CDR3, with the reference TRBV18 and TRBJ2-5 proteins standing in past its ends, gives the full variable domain NAGVMQNPRHLVRRRGQEARLRCSPMKGHSHVYWYRQLPEEGLKFMVYLQKENIIDESGMPKERFSAEFPKEGPSILRIQQVVRGDSAAYFCASSLDRGRRETQYFGPGTRLLVL.